The sequence of this T cell receptor beta chain was determined in a study of blood T cell repertoires in COVID-19. Across the whole study: Donors in the United States, Italy and Spain gave samples during acute or convalescent COVID-19. Sample material is recorded as cDNA or gDNA derived from T cells, B-cell-depleted T cells, or PBMCs.

Authors' analysis steps: Estimation of nucleated cell counts was performed using reference gene primer amplification. Some clones are missing from TCRdb's copy, which holds only in-frame ones; the method was immunoSEQ multiplex PCR. Clone size and V and J calls were adopted from that table, with D and trimming inferred from the DNA. Seen here are about 360,000 clones, over 65% observed once, and the top ten hold more than 0.95%. Trimming removed 0 bases from V and 6 bases from J; junction bases left unmatched: 1. The CDR3 runs to 13 residues. Per germline, CDR1 MNHEY and CDR2 SVGAGI. Specimen: peripheral blood. The source of this sequence is a human donor with acute or convalescent COVID-19. The donor label of this sample is uncertain. This chain links TRBV6-5 with TRBJ1-2; 7 bases agree with TRBD1. The CDR3: CASSYSRGHGYTF. CDR3 bases: TGTGCCAGCAGTTACTCGAGGGGGCATGGCTACACCTTC.